This T cell receptor (beta chain) was retrieved from a study of cytomegalovirus exposure and HLA in healthy donors. Across the whole study: T cells numbering some 170 million yielded roughly 120 million unique TCR beta sequences in an earlier analysis. General observations from the study: Donor immune exposure was known only as CMV serostatus.

13 Jbeta primers and 60 Vbeta primers were used for the PCR. In the original analysis: Among the unique TCR beta chains that a later analysis counted, about 81 million in all, 10 million to 13 million were shared. The table came from immunoSEQ multiplex PCR; TCRdb's copy has only in-frame clones and leaves some out. That table gives V, J and clone size, and the DNA gave D and trimming. The repertoire has about 82,000 clones, approximately 74% of them found once; the top ten carry about 6.2%. CDR3 length: 16 residues. Germline CDR1 and CDR2: MNHEY and SVGAGI. Trimming pared 0 bases from V and 2 bases from J, leaving 12 bases between. This clone showed up just once. Its antigen is unknown.

The TCR was taken from a woman aged 50 to 65 in good health and CMV-seropositive. The sequenced sample consisted of PBMCs. V and J are TRBV6-5 and TRBJ2-3, with D hard to call. CDR3 protein: CASSYSVAEYTDTQYF. The CDR3 region has the DNA TGTGCCAGCAGTTACTCTGTGGCAGAATACACAGATACGCAGTATTTT.